This T cell receptor beta chain came from a study of cytomegalovirus exposure and HLA in healthy donors. Notes on this clone: A junction end diverges from the germline sequence, so it may reflect a read error.

Amplification used 60 Vbeta primers and 13 Jbeta primers. Using immunoSEQ multiplex PCR, the repertoire was profiled, and TCRdb retains in-frame clones only, with some absent. The sample consists of roughly 140,000 clones, 60% to 85% of them appearing once. The CDR3 consists of 15 residues. CDR1 SGHRS and CDR2 YFSETQ come from the germline V gene. Among the donors, all were healthy bone marrow donors. What was sequenced was PBMCs. The receptor was isolated from a man aged 40-49 years in good health and CMV-seropositive. The chain combines TRBV5-1 with TRBJ1-3, with 9 bases that match TRBD1. This CDR3 reads CASRSGTGRGNTIYF. CDR3 nucleotide sequence: TGCGCTAGCAGATCCGGGACAGGGCGAGGAAACACCATATATTTT.